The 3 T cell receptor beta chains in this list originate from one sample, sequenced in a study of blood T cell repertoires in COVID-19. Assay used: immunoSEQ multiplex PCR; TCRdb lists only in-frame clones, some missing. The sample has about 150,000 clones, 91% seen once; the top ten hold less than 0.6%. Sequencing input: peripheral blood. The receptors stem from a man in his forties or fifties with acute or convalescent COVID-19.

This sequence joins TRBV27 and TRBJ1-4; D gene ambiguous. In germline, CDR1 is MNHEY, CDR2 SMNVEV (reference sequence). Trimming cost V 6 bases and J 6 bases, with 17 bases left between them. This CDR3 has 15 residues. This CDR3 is CASSTGVGIYEKLFF. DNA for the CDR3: TGTGCCAGCAGCACCGGGGTGGGGATCTATGAAAAACTGTTTTTT.

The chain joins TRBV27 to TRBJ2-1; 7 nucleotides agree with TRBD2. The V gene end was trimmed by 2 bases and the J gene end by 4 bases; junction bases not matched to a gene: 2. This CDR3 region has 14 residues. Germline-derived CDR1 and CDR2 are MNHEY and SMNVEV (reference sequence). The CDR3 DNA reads TGTGCCAGCAGTTTAAGCGGGACTTACAATGAGCAGTTCTTC. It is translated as CASSLSGTYNEQFF.

The CDR3 is CASSFRQSNTEAFF. DNA of the CDR3: TGTGCCAGCAGTTTCAGACAGTCAAACACTGAAGCTTTCTTT. This rearrangement joins TRBV27 to TRBJ1-1, with D possibly being TRBD1 (5 bases). This CDR3 has 14 amino acids. With 3 bases removed from V and 2 bases from J, the gap between germline ends came to 10 bases. From germline, CDR1 is MNHEY and CDR2 SMNVEV (reference sequence).